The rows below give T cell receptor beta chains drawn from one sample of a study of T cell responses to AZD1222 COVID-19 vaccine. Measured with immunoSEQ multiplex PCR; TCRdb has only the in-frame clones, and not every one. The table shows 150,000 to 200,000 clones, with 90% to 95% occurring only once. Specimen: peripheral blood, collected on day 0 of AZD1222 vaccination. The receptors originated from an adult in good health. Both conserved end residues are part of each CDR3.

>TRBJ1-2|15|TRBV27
CASSSLLGDSYGYTF
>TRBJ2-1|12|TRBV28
CASSLVYNEQFF
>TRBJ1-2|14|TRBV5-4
CASSLGQTYYGYTF
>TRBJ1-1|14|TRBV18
CASSPGQRNTEAFF
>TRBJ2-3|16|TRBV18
CASSRNSGSLPDTQYF
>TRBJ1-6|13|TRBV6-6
CASSHGVRSPLHF
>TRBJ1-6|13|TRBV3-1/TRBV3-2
CASSHQGTSPLHF
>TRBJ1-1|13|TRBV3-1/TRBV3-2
CASSPHRDTEAFF
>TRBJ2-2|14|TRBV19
CACQAGDAAGELFF
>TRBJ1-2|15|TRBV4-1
CASSQRVQGARGYTF
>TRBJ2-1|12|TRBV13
CASSPRVPEQFF
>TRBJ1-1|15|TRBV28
CASSLGTALNTEAFF
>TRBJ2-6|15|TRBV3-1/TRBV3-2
CASSQEPALSNVLTF
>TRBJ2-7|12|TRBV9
CASSVAGSEQYF
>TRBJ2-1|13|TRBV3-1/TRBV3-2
CASSQSYYNEQFF
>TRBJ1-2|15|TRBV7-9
CASSVQGIRNYGYTF
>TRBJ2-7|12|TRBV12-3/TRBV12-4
CASSLWQLEQYF
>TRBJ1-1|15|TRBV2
CASIPGDRVATEAFF
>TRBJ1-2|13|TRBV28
CASRPGGSYGYTF
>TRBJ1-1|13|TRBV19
CATLQGANTEAFF
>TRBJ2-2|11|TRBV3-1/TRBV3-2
CASGNTGELFF
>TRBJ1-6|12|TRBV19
CASSILGSPLHF
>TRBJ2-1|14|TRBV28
CASSSSSLVGEQFF
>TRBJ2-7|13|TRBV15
CATSRKASYEQYF
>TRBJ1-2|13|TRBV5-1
CASSLEQPYGYTF
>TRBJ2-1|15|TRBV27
CASSELYGAANEQFF
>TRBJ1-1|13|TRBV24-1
CATQQGSTPEAFF
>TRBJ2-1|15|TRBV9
CASSVASGSANEQFF
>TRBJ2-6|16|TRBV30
CAWSVTGGSGANVLTF
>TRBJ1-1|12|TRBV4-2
CASSQGGDEAFF
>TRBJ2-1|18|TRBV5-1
CASSFRLAGGGAYNEQFF
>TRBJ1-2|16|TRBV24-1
CATSVGGKGANYGYTF
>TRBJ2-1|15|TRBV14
CASSRRLHEYNEQFF
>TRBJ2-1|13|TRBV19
CASRAGSYNEQFF
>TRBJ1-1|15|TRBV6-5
CASRKSGQRNTEAFF
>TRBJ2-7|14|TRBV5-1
CASSLSAVGHEQYF
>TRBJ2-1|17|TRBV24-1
CATSDSRALYYYNEQFF
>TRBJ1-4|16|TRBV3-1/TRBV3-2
CASSQVGGDKDEKLFF
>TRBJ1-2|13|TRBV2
CASSVDSREGYTF
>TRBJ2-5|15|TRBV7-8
CASSFLPGLGETQYF
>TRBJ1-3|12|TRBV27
CASSSTGNTIYF
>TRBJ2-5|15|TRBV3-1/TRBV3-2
CASSQGAGGGETQYF
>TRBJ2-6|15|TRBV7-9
CASSLRSSGANVLTF
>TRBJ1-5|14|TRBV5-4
CAMTWGNSNQPQHF
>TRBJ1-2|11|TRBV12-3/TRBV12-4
CASRTSYGYTF
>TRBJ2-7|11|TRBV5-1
CASRGSYEQYF
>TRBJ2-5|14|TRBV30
CAWSTSLGGKTQYF
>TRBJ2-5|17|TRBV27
CASSLGPSGRDPETQYF
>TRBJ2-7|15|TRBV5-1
CASSLGRTGTYEQYF
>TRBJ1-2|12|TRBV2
CASSPQGTGYTF
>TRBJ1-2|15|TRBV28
CASSEDGRSNYGYTF
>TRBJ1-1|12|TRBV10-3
CATIDRNTEAFF
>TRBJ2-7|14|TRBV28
CASSLLPLGGEQYF